Sequencing of this TCR beta chain was carried out in a study of control samples from healthy donors and cancer patients. This CDR3 spans 15 amino acids. TCRdb's table, derived via immunoSEQ multiplex PCR, lists solely in-frame clones and lacks some. This sample carries tens of thousands of clones, about 89% of them seen once, and the ten largest clones take about 10%. The sample was PBMCs. The chain recombines TRBV21-1 with TRBJ1-2. TRBV21-1 is assigned pseudogene status. This sequence was found in a woman aged 45-65 years with colorectal cancer. CDR3 nucleotide sequence: TGTGCCAGCAGCAAGCGGGGACTTTCTAACTATGGCTACACCTTC. Protein: CASSKRGLSNYGYTF.